The clone carrying this T cell receptor (beta chain) has just a few counts. The table came from immunoSEQ multiplex PCR; TCRdb's copy has only in-frame clones and leaves some out. This table has more than 300,000 clones, 87% appearing once. The germline CDR1 and CDR2 sequences are MGHRA and YSYEKL. This CDR3 comprises 14 residues. Trimming pared 4 bases from V and 0 bases from J, leaving 10 bases between. The source of the sample is a study of blood T cell repertoires in COVID-19. V usage is TRBV4-1 and J usage is TRBJ2-7; D is undetermined. Sequenced: peripheral blood. The sequence derives from a woman between 45 and 65 years old with COVID-19, enrolled during active disease. The CDR3 protein is CASSPSWSSYEQYF. The CDR3 DNA sequence: TGCGCCAGCAGCCCATCCTGGAGCTCCTACGAGCAGTACTTC.